This T cell receptor beta chain is drawn from a study of CD8+ T cells in alopecia areata. Background on the study: Tofacitinib therapy lasting 6 to 18 months was followed by 6 months off drug. Study findings and constraints: Scalp clonality and expanded CD8+ clones among the top 100 were significantly decreased by tofacitinib.

As concerns this clone: Antigen: not known. The same CDR3 also results from other DNA sequences found in this sample.

The ends were cut back, 1 base at V and 0 bases at J, with 7 bases in the middle. The CDR3 runs 15 residues. Germline loops: CDR1 LNHDA, CDR2 SQIVND (reference sequence). Reverse transcribed after extraction, RNA yielded cDNA as the sequencing template. Generated by immunoSEQ multiplex PCR, the TCRdb table keeps only in-frame clones and is missing some. The sample has approximately 210,000 clones; around 43% are singletons. Treatment here: oral pan-JAK inhibitor, 5-10 mg twice daily. Here the sequenced sample was CD4+ T cells sorted from blood, taken between weeks 36 and 40, from a patient treated with tofacitinib. The clonotype was recovered from a human donor with alopecia areata. V and J are TRBV19 and TRBJ2-1; no clear D. Here the CDR3 DNA reads TGTGCCAGTAGTATAGGCCAGAGCTCCTACAATGAGCAGTTCTTC. The encoded protein is CASSIGQSSYNEQFF.